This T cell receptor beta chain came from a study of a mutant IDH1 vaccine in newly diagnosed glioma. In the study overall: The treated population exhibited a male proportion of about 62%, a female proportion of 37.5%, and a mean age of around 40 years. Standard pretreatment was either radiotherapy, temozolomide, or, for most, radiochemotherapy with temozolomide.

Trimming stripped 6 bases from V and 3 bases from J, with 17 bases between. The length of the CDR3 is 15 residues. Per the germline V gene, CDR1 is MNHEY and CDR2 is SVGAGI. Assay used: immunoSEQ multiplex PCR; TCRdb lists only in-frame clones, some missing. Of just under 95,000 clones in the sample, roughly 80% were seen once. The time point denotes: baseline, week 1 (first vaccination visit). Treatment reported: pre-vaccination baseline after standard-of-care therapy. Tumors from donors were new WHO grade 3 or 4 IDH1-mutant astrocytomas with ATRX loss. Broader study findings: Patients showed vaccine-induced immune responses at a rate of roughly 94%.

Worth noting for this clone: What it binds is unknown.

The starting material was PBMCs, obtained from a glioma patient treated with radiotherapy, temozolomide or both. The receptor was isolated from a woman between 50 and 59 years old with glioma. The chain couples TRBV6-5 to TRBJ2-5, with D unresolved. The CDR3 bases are TGTGCCAGCAGCCCCGGGTCTACCTCCAAAGAGACCCAGTACTTC. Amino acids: CASSPGSTSKETQYF.